The 17 T cell receptor beta chains below come from one sample, sequenced in a study of CD4 T cells in relation to SARS-CoV-2 and coronaviruses. Their antigens remain unidentified. Before the COVID-19 pandemic, during about 2010-2018, CD4+ T cells were taken from unexposed donors. The cells were cultured for over eight days before CD4+ T cells were isolated. Sequencing was performed with immunoSEQ multiplex PCR; in TCRdb, only in-frame clones are kept and a portion is missing. This sample has 25,000 to 30,000 clones, with more than 65% found just once. The sample consisted of CD4+ T cells from PBMCs, cultured in vitro. Every receptor here comes from a human donor in good health.

The genes are TRBV29-1 and TRBJ2-7; D is perhaps TRBD1 (6 bases). The germline V gene encodes CDR1 SQVTM and CDR2 ANQGSEA. This CDR3 is built from 11 residues. V was pared by 6 bases and J by 6 bases, with 12 bases between. The CDR3 nucleotides read TGCAGCGTCGCCATACAGGGCGAGCAGTACTTC. This translates into CSVAIQGEQYF.

V gene TRBV7-2 combines with J gene TRBJ2-2; D is ambiguous. The CDR3 length is 9 residues. Germline loops: CDR1 SGHTA, CDR2 FQGNSA. CDR3 DNA sequence: TGTGCGAACCACGGGGAGCTGTTTTTT. Translation: CANHGELFF.

The chain has TRBV30 and TRBJ2-2; 7 positions agree with TRBD1. Germline V gene data show CDR1 as GTSNPN and CDR2 as SVGIG (reference sequence). V shed 7 bases, J shed 7 bases, and the junction held 9 bases outside the gene matches. The CDR3 contains 13 residues. CDR3 DNA: TGTGCCTTCACAGGGGCGATGCACGGGGAGCTGTTTTTT. Translation: CAFTGAMHGELFF. Variable domain in full (rest from reference TRBV30 and TRBJ2-2): SQTIHQWPATLVQPVGSPLSLECTVEGTSNPNLYWYRQAAGRGLQLLFYSVGIGQISSEVPQNLSASRPQDRQFILSSKKLLLSDSGFYLCAFTGAMHGELFFGEGSRLTVL.

This chain connects TRBV15 to TRBJ1-1, with D uncertain. Between the trimmed V and J ends, which lost 5 bases and 5 bases, there was a span of 18 bases. Germline assignment: CDR1 LNHNV and CDR2 YYDKDF (reference sequence). The CDR3 sequence is 15 residues long. CDR3 residues: CATSAMSGLGTEAFF. In DNA, the CDR3 is TGTGCCACCAGCGCCATGAGTGGATTAGGGACTGAAGCTTTCTTT.

The chain links TRBV11-2 to TRBJ2-2, with TRBD1 identical over 7 bases. Per the germline V gene, CDR1 is SGHAT and CDR2 is FQNNGV. With V trimmed by 4 bases and J by 4 bases, 6 bases remained unmatched. There are 15 residues in the CDR3. The CDR3 DNA sequence: TGTGCCAGCAGCTCCATAGGGGGCCGCACCGGGGAGCTGTTTTTT. This gives the protein CASSSIGGRTGELFF. Complete variable domain (other parts from reference TRBV11-2 and TRBJ2-2): EAGVAQSPRYKIIEKRQSVAFWCNPISGHATLYWYQQILGQGPKLLIQFQNNGVVDDSQLPKDRFSAERLKGVDSTLKIQPAKLEDSAVYLCASSSIGGRTGELFFGEGSRLTVL.

V usage is TRBV18 and J usage is TRBJ2-3; TRBD2 matches at 7 bases. CDR3 length: 14 amino acids. Trimming removed 5 bases from V and 3 bases from J; junction bases left unmatched: 5. Germline CDR1 KGHSH, CDR2 LQKENI. CDR3 sequence reads: CASSILAKTDTQYF. The CDR3 DNA reads as TGTGCCAGCTCAATACTAGCGAAGACAGATACGCAGTATTTT. Variable domain in full (rest from reference TRBV18 and TRBJ2-3): NAGVMQNPRHLVRRRGQEARLRCSPMKGHSHVYWYRQLPEEGLKFMVYLQKENIIDESGMPKERFSAEFPKEGPSILRIQQVVRGDSAAYFCASSILAKTDTQYFGPGTRLTVL.

The genes are TRBV7-9 and TRBJ2-3, with D possibly matching TRBD2 (5 bases). The CDR3 extends over 14 amino acids. V was cut by 7 bases and J by 6 bases, with 17 bases left in between. The germline gives CDR1 SEHNR, CDR2 FQNEAQ (reference sequence). CDR3 loop: CASTPRSSGDTQYF. The CDR3 nucleotides are TGTGCCAGCACCCCGAGGAGTTCGGGGGATACGCAGTATTTT.

V gene TRBV7-2 combines with J gene TRBJ1-2, with unresolved D. CDR3 length: 15 residues. Trimming took 1 base from V and 7 from J, leaving 16 bases between them. The germline V gene has CDR1 SGHTA and CDR2 FQGNSA. The CDR3 here is CASSLGRTWPGGYTF. The CDR3 nucleotides are TGTGCCAGCAGCTTAGGACGGACGTGGCCAGGTGGCTACACCTTC.

The DNA of the CDR3 is TGTGCCAGCAGGGCCCAGGGGGCAAGTGGAAACACCATATATTTT. Translated, it gives CASRAQGASGNTIYF. The rearrangement uses TRBV3-1 (or the pseudogene TRBV3-2) and TRBJ1-3, with 8 positions matching TRBD1. Germline loops: CDR1 LGHDT, CDR2 YNNKEL (reference sequence). J gave up 3 bases and V 6 bases, and 7 bases lay outside the gene matches. The CDR3 is 15 residues long.

CDR3: CASSPGTPGTQYF. CDR3 DNA: TGTGCCAGCTCCCCCGGGACTCCGGGGACCCAGTACTTC. The V call is TRBV18, the J call TRBJ2-5; TRBD2 is a possible D gene (6 bases). The CDR3 covers 13 residues. With 6 bases removed from V and 7 bases from J, the gap between germline ends came to 15 bases. CDR1 and CDR2 from the germline V gene are KGHSH and LQKENI.

This clone was recorded only once. V and J are TRBV11-3 and TRBJ2-1; 9 bases agree with TRBD1. The germline gives CDR1 SGHNT, CDR2 YENEEA. With 8 bases clipped from V and 10 bases from J, the junction kept 15 bases outside the gene matches. The CDR3 sequence is 15 residues long. The CDR3 nucleotides read TGTGCCAGCCAACTCTCGGGACAGGGAGCTAGGGAGCAGTTCTTC. Translation gives CASQLSGQGAREQFF.

The V and J genes are TRBV19 and TRBJ2-7, with D perhaps TRBD1 (6 bases). The CDR3 sequence is 15 residues long. Trimming stripped 2 bases from V and 1 base from J, with 12 bases between. Germline V lookup: CDR1 LNHDA, CDR2 SQIVND (reference sequence). CDR3 nucleotides: TGTGCCAGTAGTATATTCAGGGGCGGATCCTACGAGCAGTACTTC. The encoded protein is CASSIFRGGSYEQYF.

The chain links TRBV3-1 (or the pseudogene TRBV3-2) to TRBJ2-3; either TRBD1 or TRBD2 may fit D (5 bases each). V was shortened by 0 bases and J by 1 base, with 11 bases between the two germline ends. This CDR3 spans 16 amino acids. CDR1 and CDR2 from the germline V gene are LGHDT and YNNKEL (reference sequence). This CDR3 reads CASSQERGDGTDTQYF. The CDR3 DNA is TGTGCCAGCAGCCAAGAACGAGGGGATGGCACAGATACGCAGTATTTT.

The chain combines TRBV4-3 with TRBJ1-2; D gene unclear. Germline assignment: CDR1 LGHNA and CDR2 YSLEER. With 1 base removed from V and 8 bases from J, the gap between germline ends came to 11 bases. The CDR3 is 13 residues long. For the CDR3, the DNA is TGCGCCAGCAGCCAAGCACGCTCGAGAGGCTACACCTTC. As protein: CASSQARSRGYTF.

The chain carries TRBV30 and TRBJ1-6; a possible D gene is TRBD1 (5 bases). This CDR3 is 13 amino acids long. The V gene's germline CDR1 is GTSNPN and CDR2 SVGIG (reference sequence). The V end lost 5 bases, the J end lost 7 bases, and 12 bases lay between the germline ends. The chain's CDR3 is CAWGGGVNSPLHF. DNA for the CDR3: TGTGCCTGGGGTGGGGGAGTCAATTCACCCCTCCACTTT.

The genes are TRBV4-1 and TRBJ2-3; no reliable D call. CDR1 and CDR2 from the germline V gene are MGHRA and YSYEKL. CDR3 length: 12 residues. V lost 1 base and J lost 4, with 3 bases in between. CDR3 residues: CASSQVADTQYF. The DNA for the CDR3 is TGCGCCAGCAGCCAAGTGGCAGATACGCAGTATTTT.

The gene calls are TRBV4-2 and TRBJ2-5; 7 bases agree with TRBD1. In germline, CDR1 is LGHNA, CDR2 YNFKEQ. The CDR3 totals 15 residues. The V gene end was trimmed by 0 bases and the J gene end by 5 bases; junction bases not matched to a gene: 6. CDR3 coding DNA: TGTGCCAGCAGCCAAGAACAGGGGCGCTGGGAGACCCAGTACTTC. It specifies CASSQEQGRWETQYF.